This record covers a single T cell receptor (beta chain). Its cognate antigen is unknown. CDR3 size: 13 residues. The germline gives CDR1 MDHEN, CDR2 SYDVKM. With the 5' RACE reads reprocessed, TCRdb shows one record per CDR3 protein and no DNA. The record lists some 280,000 distinct CDR3 sequences, of which the ten most abundant hold roughly 0.4%. The sample belongs to a study of T cells expressing NK-cell markers. Study outcomes and limitations: The CD3+CD56-NKG2C+ fraction was also led by these clonotypes in a handful of donors.

The material sequenced was blood T cells: a sorted CD56 or NKG2C T cell subset, CD4+ or CD8+ T cells, or bulk PBMC T cells (not recorded which). The receptor was isolated from a man younger than 35 in good health. The chain employs TRBV28 and TRBJ2-1. The CDR3 is CASSSSWPNEQFF.